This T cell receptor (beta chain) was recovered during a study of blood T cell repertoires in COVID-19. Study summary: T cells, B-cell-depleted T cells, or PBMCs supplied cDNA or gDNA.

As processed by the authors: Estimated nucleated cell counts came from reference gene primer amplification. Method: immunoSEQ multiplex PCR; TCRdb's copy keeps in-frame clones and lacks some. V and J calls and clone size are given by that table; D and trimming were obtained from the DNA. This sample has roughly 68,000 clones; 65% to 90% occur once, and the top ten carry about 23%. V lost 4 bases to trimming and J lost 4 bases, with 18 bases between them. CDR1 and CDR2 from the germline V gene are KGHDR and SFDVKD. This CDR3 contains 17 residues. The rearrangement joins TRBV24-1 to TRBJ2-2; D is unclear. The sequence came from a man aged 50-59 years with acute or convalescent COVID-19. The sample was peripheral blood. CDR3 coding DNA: TGTGCCACCAGTGACTCTGGCAGGTCCTATGGCACCGGGGAGCTGTTTTTT. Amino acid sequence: CATSDSGRSYGTGELFF.